Below are 7 T cell receptor beta chains sequenced from a single sample in a study of molecular identifiers for immune sequencing clone quantification. TCRdb passed the PCR reads through MiXCR, listing each CDR3 protein once. This sample has around 470,000 distinct CDR3 sequences, with roughly 23% found just once. Source material: naive CD8+ T cells from blood, with Jurkat cell RNA spiked in. Subset defined: FACS-sorted CD8+CD4-CCR7+CD45RA+ naive T cells. These receptors all come from a human donor in good health. Some libraries in this study had Jurkat cell RNA spiked in.

CDR3 amino acids: CASSSVTGGPHTGELFF. The CDR3 nucleotides are TGTGCCAGCAGCTCAGTAACCGGGGGGCCCCACACCGGGGAGCTGTTTTTT. The chain has TRBV7-9 and TRBJ2-2; D is perhaps TRBD2 (7 bases). Trimming removed 4 bases from V and 3 bases from J, with 18 bases in between. The CDR3 is 17 amino acids. Germline V CDR1 and CDR2: SEHNR, FQNEAQ (reference sequence).

This clonotype was picked up many times. V and J are TRBV29-1 and TRBJ2-3; D gene uncertain. Trimming shortened V by 3 bases and J by 4 bases, and 8 bases separated the two germline ends. The CDR3 is 12 residues long. Germline V gene lookup returns CDR1 SQVTM and CDR2 ANQGSEA. CDR3 coding DNA: TGCAGCGTTGAGAGAATAGCAGATACGCAGTATTTT. Its protein is CSVERIADTQYF.

This clonotype has a count of ten or more. The V and J genes are TRBV28 and TRBJ2-2; D gene uncertain. V gave up 3 bases and J gave up 1 base, with 9 bases separating them. There are 15 residues in the CDR3. Germline CDR1 reads MDHEN; CDR2 reads SYDVKM. The CDR3 DNA is TGTGCCAGCAGTTTGGAACACTTGAACACCGGGGAGCTGTTTTTT. The encoded protein is CASSLEHLNTGELFF.

This clonotype was seen at least ten times. V gene TRBV6-6 combines with J gene TRBJ1-1; no reliable D call. The CDR3 extends over 16 amino acids. Per the germline V gene, CDR1 is MNHNY and CDR2 is SVGAGI (reference sequence). Trimming took 6 bases from V and 6 from J, leaving 23 bases between them. In DNA, the CDR3 is TGTGCCAGCAGACCCGCGGACGCCTCCTCTGGGGCTGAAGCTTTCTTT. Translation: CASRPADASSGAEAFF.

At least ten counts were recorded for this clonotype. The chain links TRBV4-3 to TRBJ2-1; TRBD1 aligns across 11 bases. In germline, CDR1 is LGHNA, CDR2 YSLEER. The CDR3 sequence is 13 residues long. With V trimmed by 5 bases and J by 8 bases, 2 bases remained unmatched. CDR3 bases: TGCGCCAGCAGCAAGGGACAGGGGGATGAGCAGTTCTTC. It yields the protein CASSKGQGDEQFF.

This clonotype came up many times. The gene calls are TRBV7-2 and TRBJ2-1; D is uncertain. Germline values: CDR1 SGHTA, CDR2 FQGNSA. This CDR3 has 12 residues. Trimming stripped 5 bases from V and 3 bases from J, with 5 bases between. The CDR3 is CASSPGYNEQFF. CDR3 in DNA: TGTGCCAGCAGCCCCGGCTACAATGAGCAGTTCTTC.

The genes are TRBV9 and TRBJ1-1; D perhaps matches TRBD1 (6 bases). Trimming removed 0 bases from V and 1 base from J, with 10 bases in between. The CDR3 is 15 amino acids. Germline assignment: CDR1 SGDLS and CDR2 YYNGEE. The CDR3 nucleotides are TGTGCCAGCAGCGTAGTGGGGGCGGAGAACACTGAAGCTTTCTTT. Translating gives CASSVVGAENTEAFF.